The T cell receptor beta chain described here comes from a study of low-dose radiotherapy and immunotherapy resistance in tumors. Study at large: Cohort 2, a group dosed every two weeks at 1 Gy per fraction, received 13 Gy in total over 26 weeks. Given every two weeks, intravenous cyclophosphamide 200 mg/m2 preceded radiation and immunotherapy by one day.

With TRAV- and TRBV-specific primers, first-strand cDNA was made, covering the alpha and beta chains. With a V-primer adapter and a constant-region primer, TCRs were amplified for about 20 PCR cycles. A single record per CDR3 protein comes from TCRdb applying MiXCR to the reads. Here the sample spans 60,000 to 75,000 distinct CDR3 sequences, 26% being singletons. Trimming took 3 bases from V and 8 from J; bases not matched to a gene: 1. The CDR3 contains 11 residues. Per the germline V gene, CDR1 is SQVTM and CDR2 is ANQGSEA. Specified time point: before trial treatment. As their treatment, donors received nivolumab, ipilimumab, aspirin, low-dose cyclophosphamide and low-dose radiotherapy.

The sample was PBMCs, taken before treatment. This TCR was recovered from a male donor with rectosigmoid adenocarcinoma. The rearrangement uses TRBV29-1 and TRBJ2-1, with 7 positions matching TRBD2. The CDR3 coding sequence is TGCAGCGTTGAGGGGGGGGATGAGCAGTTCTTC. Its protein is CSVEGGDEQFF.